Sequencing of this TCR beta chain was carried out in a study of radiotherapy plus CTLA-4 blockade in lung cancer. With 3 bases removed from V and 0 bases from J, the gap between germline ends came to 18 bases. Germline-derived CDR1 and CDR2 are GTSNPN and SVGIG (reference sequence). The CDR3 loop spans 18 amino acids. Data came from immunoSEQ multiplex PCR; TCRdb stores just in-frame clones and leaves some out. There are 55,000 to 85,000 clones in the sample; 60% to 80% occur only once, and about 17% lies in the top ten. The receptor comes from a human donor with non-small cell lung cancer whose response to radiotherapy plus ipilimumab could not be evaluated. Some clones in this sample may be carry-over from other donors' samples. This specimen was peripheral blood, taken from a patient treated with radiotherapy plus ipilimumab. This sequence joins TRBV30 and TRBJ2-6, with D possibly being TRBD2 (5 bases). CDR3 region: CAWRLRWTLTSGANVLTF. CDR3 nucleotides: TGTGCCTGGAGGCTACGTTGGACTCTAACCTCTGGGGCCAACGTCCTGACTTTC.